These 17 T cell receptor beta chains share one sample of origin, sequenced in a study of post-analysis software for immune sequencing data. Unique molecular identifiers featured in each of the TCR beta cDNA libraries. A single record per CDR3 protein comes from TCRdb applying MiXCR to the PCR reads. The sample contains fewer than 700,000 distinct CDR3 sequences, about 40% of which appear only once. Study-wide results and limits: A handful of TRBV segments were more frequent in patients than controls; TRBV5-6, TRBV5-1 and TRBV20-1 belonged to this group.

The antigens these receptors bind are not known. Specimen: blood. These receptors originate from a girl aged 10-17 years with multiple sclerosis.

This clonotype occurred a few times. The J gene is TRBJ2-5, the V gene TRBV12-3 or TRBV12-4; 10 bases agree with TRBD1. After removal of 6 bases from V and 1 base from J, the junction contained 5 bases not matched to a gene. CDR3 length: 15 amino acids. CDR3 residues: CASSPRDRGQETQYF. CDR3 DNA sequence: TGTGCCAGCAGCCCCAGGGACAGGGGCCAAGAGACCCAGTACTTC.

This chain joins TRBV10-3 and TRBJ2-1; D uncertain. V lost 2 bases and J lost 4, with 3 bases in between. Germline assignment: CDR1 ENHRY and CDR2 SYGVKD. This CDR3 region has 12 residues. The CDR3 region has the DNA TGTGCCATCAGTGAGCTTTACAATGAGCAGTTCTTC. This translates into CAISELYNEQFF.

This clonotype appeared a few times. This chain uses TRBV5-5 with TRBJ2-1; D is uncertain. The CDR3 has 15 amino acids. Trimming removed 4 bases at V and 5 bases at J, with 16 bases between. Germline values: CDR1 SGHKS, CDR2 YYEKEE (reference sequence). The CDR3 bases are TGTGCCAGCAGCCACGCCCCAACCTGGAACAATGAGCAGTTCTTC. As protein: CASSHAPTWNNEQFF.

This clonotype was seen a few times. The rearrangement links TRBV10-3 to TRBJ2-6, with D possibly matching TRBD2 (6 bases). Between the trimmed V and J ends, which lost 0 bases and 0 bases, there was a span of 15 bases. The V gene's germline CDR1 is ENHRY and CDR2 SYGVKD. The CDR3 has 19 residues. The CDR3 loop is CAISESTGEKGSGANVLTF. CDR3 DNA sequence: TGTGCCATCAGTGAGTCAACGGGAGAAAAGGGCTCTGGGGCCAACGTCCTGACTTTC.

The DNA of the CDR3 is TGTGCCAGCAGCCAGACACACCAAGAGACCCAGTACTTC. It yields the protein CASSQTHQETQYF. V usage is TRBV3-1 and J usage is TRBJ2-7; D gene ambiguous. The DNA matches TRBJ2-5 better at its end, which makes the J call doubtful. Germline assignment: CDR1 LGHDT and CDR2 YNNKEL (reference sequence). This CDR3 region has 13 residues.

This chain connects TRBV21-1 to TRBJ2-7; TRBD1 was called by the table and not checked on the DNA. TRBV21-1 is listed as a pseudogene. The CDR3 covers 15 residues. CDR3 DNA: TGTGCCAGCAGCAGGTCCGGGACAGGGGGTCACGAGCAGTACTTC. This codes for CASSRSGTGGHEQYF.

The chain employs TRBV7-2 and TRBJ2-5; possible D gene TRBD2, 5 bases. The end of the DNA is better explained by TRBJ2-7, so the J call may be wrong. Germline assignment: CDR1 SGHTA and CDR2 FQGNSA. The CDR3 consists of 16 residues. Here the CDR3 reads CASSLDGSGNVYEQYF. DNA for the CDR3: TGTGCCAGCAGCTTAGACGGTTCGGGAAACGTCTACGAGCAGTACTTC.

The chain joins TRBV18 to TRBJ2-3; 7 bases line up with TRBD1. Germline CDR1 reads KGHSH; CDR2 reads LQKENI. This CDR3 is built from 21 residues. The ends lost 1 base at V and 2 bases at J; junction bases unmatched: 21. This CDR3 reads CASSPRVSRELRQGSTDTQYF. In DNA form, the CDR3 reads TGTGCCAGCTCACCACGAGTATCCCGTGAATTAAGACAGGGCTCCACAGATACGCAGTATTTT.

The CDR3 protein is CSAHFGEPRDEQFF. The CDR3 DNA reads TGCAGTGCTCATTTCGGGGAGCCTCGGGATGAGCAGTTCTTC. The chain combines TRBV20-1 with TRBJ2-1; a possible D gene is TRBD2 (5 bases). CDR3 length: 14 residues. The ends were cut back, 5 bases at V and 8 bases at J, with 19 bases in the middle. From germline, CDR1 is DFQATT and CDR2 SNEGSKA (reference sequence).

J is TRBJ2-3 and V is TRBV27; 11 bases are shared with TRBD1. V shed 2 bases and J 4 bases; nucleotides not matched to a gene: 2. This CDR3 has 15 residues. Germline V gene sequence: CDR1 MNHEY, CDR2 SMNVEV (reference sequence). CDR3: CASSLPGQGADTQYF. The CDR3 bases are TGTGCCAGCAGTTTACCGGGACAGGGGGCAGATACGCAGTATTTT.

The chain carries TRBV27 and TRBJ2-7; D is possibly TRBD1 or TRBD2 (5 bases each). The CDR3 totals 14 residues. Germline V lookup: CDR1 MNHEY, CDR2 SMNVEV (reference sequence). Trimming took off 6 bases at V and 7 bases at J, with 19 bases between the two ends. The CDR3 reads CASREWDRGNEQYF. The CDR3 DNA sequence: TGTGCCAGCAGGGAGTGGGATCGGGGCAATGAGCAGTACTTC.

V and J are TRBV5-1 and TRBJ1-2, with 7 bases lining up with TRBD1. There are 14 residues in the CDR3. With 0 bases clipped from V and 6 bases from J, the junction kept 5 bases outside the gene matches. Germline V gives CDR1 SGHRS, CDR2 YFSETQ. Here the CDR3 DNA reads TGCGCCAGCAGCTTGGAGACAGGGAGTGATGGCTACACCTTC. Encoded protein: CASSLETGSDGYTF.

This clonotype was recorded only once. The chain joins TRBV24-1 to TRBJ2-1, with D maybe TRBD2 (7 bases). The germline gives CDR1 KGHDR, CDR2 SFDVKD. V dropped 4 bases and J dropped 2 bases, with 14 bases sitting between them. This CDR3 is built from 16 residues. CDR3 in amino acids: CATSEQSGDTYNEQFF. CDR3 DNA: TGTGCCACCAGTGAACAGAGCGGGGACACCTACAATGAGCAGTTCTTC.

The rearrangement uses TRBV5-1 and TRBJ2-7, with D maybe TRBD1 (6 bases). This CDR3 spans 14 amino acids. Germline CDR1 reads SGHRS; CDR2 reads YFSETQ. Trimming took 0 bases from V and 5 from J, leaving 12 bases between them. The CDR3 sequence: CASSLGQAPHEQYF. For the CDR3, the DNA is TGCGCCAGCAGCTTGGGACAGGCGCCCCACGAGCAGTACTTC. Drawing the rest from reference TRBV5-1 and TRBJ2-7, the complete variable domain is KAGVTQTPRYLIKTRGQQVTLSCSPISGHRSVSWYQQTPGQGLQFLFEYFSETQRNKGNFPGRFSGRQFSNSRSEMNVSTLELGDSALYLCASSLGQAPHEQYFGPGTRLTVT.

V usage is TRBV24-1 and J usage is TRBJ2-1, with TRBD1 identical over 9 bases. Germline V CDR1 and CDR2: KGHDR, SFDVKD. V lost 3 bases and J lost 1; bases outside the gene matches: 6. This CDR3 region has 17 residues. The DNA of the CDR3 is TGTGCCACCAGTGATGCCCCCGGGACAGGGTCCTACAATGAGCAGTTCTTC. Encoded protein: CATSDAPGTGSYNEQFF.

This clonotype showed up just once. This chain joins TRBV7-9 and TRBJ2-5, with D unclear. CDR1 is SEHNR and CDR2 is FQNEAQ in the germline V gene (reference sequence). This CDR3 has 14 residues. The V end lost 3 bases, the J end lost 4 bases, and 12 bases lay between the germline ends. CDR3 nucleotide sequence: TGTGCCAGCAGCTTGGCGGAGATCTTAGAGACCCAGTACTTC. It yields the protein CASSLAEILETQYF. Full variable domain (outside the CDR3, taken from reference TRBV7-9 and TRBJ2-5): DTGVSQNPRHKITKRGQNVTFRCDPISEHNRLYWYRQTLGQGPEFLTYFQNEAQLEKSRLLSDRFSAERPKGSFSTLEIQRTEQGDSAMYLCASSLAEILETQYFGPGTRLLVL.

The rearrangement links TRBV7-9 to TRBJ1-1; D remains ambiguous. V was shortened by 5 bases and J by 0 bases, with 4 bases between the two germline ends. The CDR3 length is 12 residues. Looked up from germline, CDR1 is SEHNR and CDR2 is FQNEAQ (reference sequence). The CDR3 spells CASSVMNTEAFF. The CDR3 nucleotides read TGTGCCAGCAGCGTCATGAACACTGAAGCTTTCTTT.